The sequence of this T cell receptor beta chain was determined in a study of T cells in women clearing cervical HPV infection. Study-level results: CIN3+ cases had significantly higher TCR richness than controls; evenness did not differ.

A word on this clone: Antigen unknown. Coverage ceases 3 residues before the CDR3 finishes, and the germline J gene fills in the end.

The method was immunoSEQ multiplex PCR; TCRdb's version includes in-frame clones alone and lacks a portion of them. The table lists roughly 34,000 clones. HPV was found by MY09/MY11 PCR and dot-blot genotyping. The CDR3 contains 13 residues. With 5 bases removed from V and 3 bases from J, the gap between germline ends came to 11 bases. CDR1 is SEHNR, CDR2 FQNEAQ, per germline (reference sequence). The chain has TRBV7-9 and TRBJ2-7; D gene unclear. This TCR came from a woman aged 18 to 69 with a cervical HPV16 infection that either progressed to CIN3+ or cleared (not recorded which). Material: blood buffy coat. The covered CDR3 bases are TGTGCCAGCAGCGCCCAACCCAGCTACGAG. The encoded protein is CASSAQPSYE. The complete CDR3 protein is CASSAQPSYEQYF.